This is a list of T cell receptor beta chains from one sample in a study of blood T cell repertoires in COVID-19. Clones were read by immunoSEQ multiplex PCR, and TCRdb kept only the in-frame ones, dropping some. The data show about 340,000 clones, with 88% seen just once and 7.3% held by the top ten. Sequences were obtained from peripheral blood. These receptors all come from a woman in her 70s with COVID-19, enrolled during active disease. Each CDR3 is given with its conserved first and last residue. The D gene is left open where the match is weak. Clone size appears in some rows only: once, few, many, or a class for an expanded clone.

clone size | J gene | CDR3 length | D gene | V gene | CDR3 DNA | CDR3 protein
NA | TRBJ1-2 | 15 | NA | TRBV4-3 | TGCGCCAGCAGCCAAGATGGCGGAATTCTGAATGGCTACACCTTC | CASSQDGGILNGYTF
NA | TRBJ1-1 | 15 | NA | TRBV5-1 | TGCGCCAGCAGCTCGAACCCCGACAAGAACACTGAAGCTTTCTTT | CASSSNPDKNTEAFF
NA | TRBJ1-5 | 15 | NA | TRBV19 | TGTGCCAGTAACACCTTCGGGGGATACAATCAGCCCCAGCATTTT | CASNTFGGYNQPQHF
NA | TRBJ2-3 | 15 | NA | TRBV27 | TGTGCCAGCAGTTTATCGGGACTTTACACAGATACGCAGTATTTT | CASSLSGLYTDTQYF
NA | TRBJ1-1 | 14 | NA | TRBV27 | TGTGCCAGCAGTCCATCGACTGGGAACACTGAAGCTTTCTTT | CASSPSTGNTEAFF
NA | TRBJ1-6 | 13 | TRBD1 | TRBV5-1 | TGCGCCAGCAGCACGGACAGGCCCGTAGCCCTCCACTTT | CASSTDRPVALHF
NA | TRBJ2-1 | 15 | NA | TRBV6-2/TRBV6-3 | TGTGCCAGCAGCAAAAGGGGGGGCAATTACAATGAGCAGTTCTTC | CASSKRGGNYNEQFF
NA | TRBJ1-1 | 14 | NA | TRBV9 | TGTGCCAGCAGCCTCAAGCCCATGAACACTGAAGCTTTCTTT | CASSLKPMNTEAFF
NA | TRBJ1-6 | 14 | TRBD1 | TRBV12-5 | TGTGCTAGTGGTATGGGACAGTTTGCTTCACCCCTCCACTTT | CASGMGQFASPLHF
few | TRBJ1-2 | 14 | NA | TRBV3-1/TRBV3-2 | TGTGCCAGCAGCCAAGAGCGTGCGGGGGGAGGCTACACCTTC | CASSQERAGGGYTF